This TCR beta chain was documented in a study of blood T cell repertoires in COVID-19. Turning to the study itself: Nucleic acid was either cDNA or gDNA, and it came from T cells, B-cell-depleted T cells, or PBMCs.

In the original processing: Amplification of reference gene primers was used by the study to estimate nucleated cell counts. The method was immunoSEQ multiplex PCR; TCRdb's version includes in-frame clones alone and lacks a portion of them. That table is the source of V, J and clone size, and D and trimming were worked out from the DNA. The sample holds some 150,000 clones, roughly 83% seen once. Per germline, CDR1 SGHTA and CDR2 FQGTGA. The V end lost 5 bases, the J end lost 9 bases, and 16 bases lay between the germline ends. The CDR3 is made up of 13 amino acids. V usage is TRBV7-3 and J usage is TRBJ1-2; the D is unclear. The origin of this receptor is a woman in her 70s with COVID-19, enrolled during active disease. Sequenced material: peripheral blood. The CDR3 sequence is CASSPGPSARYTF. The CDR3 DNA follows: TGTGCCAGCAGCCCTGGGCCCTCAGCCCGCTACACCTTC.